These 17 T cell receptor beta chains were sequenced from one sample in a study of T cell repertoires in aging, cancer and after chemotherapy (dated by TCRdb to between 2019 and 2020). The sequencer was an Illumina MiSeq. Multiplex touch-down PCR with a mixed TRB-A/B primer pool was used to amplify rearranged TRB sequences covering the V, D and J segments. TCRdb reprocessing: public reads trimmed at Q25 with fastp, clones called with MiXCR, in-frame beta chains kept. For every CDR3 protein sequence, its rows merge into one entry that carries the most common genes and DNA. The sample yields around 13,000 distinct CDR3 sequences; 25% to 30% were counted once. Of the sample, approximately 9% falls within the top ten clones. TCR beta rearrangements were amplified from genomic DNA isolated from peripheral blood, not from sorted cells or RNA. The sequenced sample was blood. These receptors all stem from a human donor with a blood cancer.

Notes on this clonotype: Since a much larger clone is just one base distant, this may be a read error. This sequence joins TRBV15 and TRBJ2-1; D gene unclear. This CDR3 is 13 amino acids long. Germline CDR1 reads LNHNV; CDR2 reads YYDKDF (reference sequence). For the CDR3, the DNA is TGTACCACCAGCCCGAGGACGAGTGGTGAGCAGTTCTTC. Protein: CTTSPRTSGEQFF.

This clonotype was seen only a few times. The gene calls are TRBV14 and TRBJ2-1, with D uncertain. The CDR3 consists of 12 residues. Per the germline V gene, CDR1 is SGHDN and CDR2 is FVKESK. Trimming removed 0 bases from V and 9 bases from J, with 6 bases in between. CDR3 sequence reads: CASSQDRSEQFF. CDR3 nucleotide sequence: TGTGCCAGCAGCCAAGATAGAAGTGAGCAGTTCTTC.

Ten or more counts support this clonotype. The V and J genes are TRBV6-5 and TRBJ1-2; 10 bases fit TRBD1. Trimming cost V 0 bases and J 4 bases; bases outside gene matches: 8. This CDR3 comprises 17 residues. Germline V gene lookup returns CDR1 MNHEY and CDR2 SVGAGI. The DNA for the CDR3 is TGTGCCAGCAGTTACTCGCCCGGGACAGGGGACGGCTATGGCTACACCTTC. Its protein product is CASSYSPGTGDGYGYTF.

This clonotype was observed a few times. The chain recombines TRBV24-1 with TRBJ2-3; no clear D gene. This CDR3 has 17 amino acids. Trimming took 3 bases from V and 5 from J, leaving 20 bases between them. Looked up from germline, CDR1 is KGHDR and CDR2 is SFDVKD. The CDR3 region has the DNA TGTGCCACCAGTGATGCTGATGGTTCTCCACGCCAAGATACGCAGTATTTT. This codes for CATSDADGSPRQDTQYF.

Sample share makes this clonotype medium-sized. The chain uses TRBV29-1 and TRBJ2-1, with 12 bases matching TRBD2. V trimming: 4 bases; J trimming: 7 bases; junction bases outside the gene matches: 5. The germline V gene has CDR1 SQVTM and CDR2 ANQGSEA. CDR3 size: 14 residues. The CDR3 DNA follows: TGCAGCGTTGTAGCTAGCGGGAGGGAAAATGAGCAGTTCTTC. This gives the protein CSVVASGRENEQFF.

This clonotype was recorded at least ten times. The genes are TRBV6-5 and TRBJ1-2; the D gene is possibly TRBD1 (6 bases). This CDR3 region has 15 residues. CDR1 is MNHEY and CDR2 is SVGAGI in the germline V gene. Trimming pared 5 bases from V and 2 bases from J, leaving 15 bases between. The CDR3 here is CASSRSLGGNYGYTF. The CDR3 DNA is TGTGCCAGCAGTCGGAGCCTAGGGGGAAACTATGGCTACACCTTC.

This clonotype occurred a few times. The chain links TRBV13 to TRBJ1-6; 9 positions agree with TRBD1. V was clipped by 5 bases and J by 0 bases; unmatched bases: 5. The germline V gene encodes CDR1 PRHDT and CDR2 FYEKMQ (reference sequence). The CDR3 contains 17 residues. The CDR3 loop reads CASSGTGLSSYNSPLHF. Written as DNA, the CDR3 is TGTGCCAGCAGCGGGACAGGGTTAAGCTCCTATAATTCACCCCTCCACTTT.

V usage is TRBV7-2 and J usage is TRBJ2-7, with D unresolved. CDR1 is SGHTA and CDR2 is FQGNSA in the germline V gene. V was clipped by 1 base and J by 2 bases, with 9 bases between them. The CDR3 sequence is 14 residues long. The CDR3 DNA reads as TGTGCCAGCAGCTTAGACTTAACAGCCTACGAGCAGTACTTC. This gives the protein CASSLDLTAYEQYF.

To note about this clonotype: The junction departs from the called germline gene at one end, perhaps through a read error. The J gene is TRBJ1-1, the V gene TRBV6-5; D gene unclear. The CDR3 sequence is 11 residues long. CDR1 and CDR2 from the germline V gene are MNHEY and SVGAGI. The CDR3 loop reads CASSPNTEAIF. In nucleotides, the CDR3 is TGTGCCAGCAGTCCAAACACTGAAGCTATCTTT.

By frequency in the sample, this clonotype is medium-sized. This rearrangement joins TRBV29-1 to TRBJ2-1, with a possible D match to TRBD1 (5 bases). The ends were cut back, 7 bases at V and 10 bases at J, with 17 bases in the middle. The CDR3 is made up of 12 amino acids. CDR1 is SQVTM, CDR2 ANQGSEA, per germline. CDR3 in amino acids: CSGWTRGREQFF. In DNA form, the CDR3 reads TGCAGCGGCTGGACAAGAGGCAGGGAGCAGTTCTTC.

About this clonotype: Relative to the germline gene, one junction end is altered; a read error may explain this. The V gene is TRBV7-2, the J gene TRBJ1-2; TRBD1 agrees at 7 bases. Germline CDR1 and CDR2: SGHTA and FQGNSA. The CDR3 has 10 residues. The CDR3, as DNA: TGTGCCAGCAGCTTAACAGGGGCCGACTTC. It specifies CASSLTGADF. The variable domain in full, completed from reference TRBV7-2 and TRBJ1-2, reads GAGVSQSPSNKVTEKGKDVELRCDPISGHTALYWYRQSLGQGLEFLIYFQGNSAPDKSGLPSDRFSAERTGGSVSTLTIQRTQQEDSAVYLCASSLTGADFGSGTRLTVV.

This clonotype qualifies as medium-sized. J is TRBJ2-1 and V is TRBV29-1; maybe TRBD1 (6 bases). From germline, CDR1 is SQVTM and CDR2 ANQGSEA. This CDR3 has 14 amino acids. Trimming cost V 6 bases and J 8 bases, with 20 bases left between them. This chain's CDR3 is CSVTTGTLNDEQFF. DNA for the CDR3: TGCAGCGTCACAACCGGGACACTAAACGATGAGCAGTTCTTC.

J is TRBJ2-1 and V is TRBV5-4; D may be TRBD1 (6 bases). Germline CDR1 reads SGHNT; CDR2 reads YYREEE (reference sequence). Deletions cut 4 bases from V and 3 bases from J, with 17 bases between. The CDR3 spans 16 residues. The CDR3: CASSPQTGLNYNEQFF. The CDR3 region has the DNA TGTGCCAGCAGCCCACAGACAGGTCTAAACTACAATGAGCAGTTCTTC.

To note about this clonotype: Possible read error: a much larger clone is one base away. V is TRBV6-6 and J is TRBJ1-5; TRBD1 agrees at 7 bases. V lost 8 bases to trimming and J lost 2 bases; unmatched junction nucleotides: 9. CDR1 MNHNY and CDR2 SVGAGI come from the germline V gene (reference sequence). The CDR3 consists of 15 residues. CDR3 region: CASLHWTGGNQPQHF. CDR3 DNA: TGTGCCAGCCTACACTGGACAGGAGGCAATCAGCCCCAGCATTTT.

Many counts were recorded for this clonotype. The V call is TRBV27, the J call TRBJ1-2, with 9 bases that match TRBD1. The germline V gene encodes CDR1 MNHEY and CDR2 SMNVEV (reference sequence). V trimming: 5 bases; J trimming: 8 bases; junction bases outside the gene matches: 18. The CDR3 runs to 17 residues. The chain's CDR3 is CASSLTGTGFSSWGYTF. CDR3 DNA sequence: TGTGCCAGCAGTCTGACCGGGACAGGGTTCTCATCTTGGGGCTACACCTTC.

A few counts support this clonotype. The chain joins TRBV5-1 to TRBJ2-5; D ambiguous. Trimming removed 0 bases from V and 2 bases from J, with 17 bases in between. Germline loops: CDR1 SGHRS, CDR2 YFSETQ. CDR3 size: 17 residues. The CDR3 coding sequence is TGCGCCAGCAGCTTGGGCAGTAGCAGCTCAAGACAAGAGACCCAGTACTTC. Amino acids: CASSLGSSSSRQETQYF.

In this sample, this clonotype is medium-sized. The chain couples TRBV6-5 to TRBJ2-7; D is perhaps TRBD1 or TRBD2 (6 bases each). The CDR3 covers 14 residues. The germline CDR1 and CDR2 sequences are MNHEY and SVGAGI. The ends were cut back, 3 bases at V and 7 bases at J, with 16 bases in the middle. CDR3 bases: TGTGCCAGCAGTTATCCAACAGGGACTGGGGAGCAGTACTTC. Encoded protein: CASSYPTGTGEQYF.